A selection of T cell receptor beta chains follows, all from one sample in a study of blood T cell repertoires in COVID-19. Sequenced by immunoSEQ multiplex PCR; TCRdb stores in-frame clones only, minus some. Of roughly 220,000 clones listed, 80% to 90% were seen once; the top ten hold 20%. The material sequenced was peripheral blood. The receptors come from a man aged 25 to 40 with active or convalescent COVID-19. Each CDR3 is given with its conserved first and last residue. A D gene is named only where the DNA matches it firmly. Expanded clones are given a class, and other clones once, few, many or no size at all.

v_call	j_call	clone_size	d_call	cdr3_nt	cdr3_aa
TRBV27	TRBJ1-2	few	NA	TGTGCCAGCAGTTTGGGGCTGCCACCCTCTAACTATGGCTACACCTTC	CASSLGLPPSNYGYTF
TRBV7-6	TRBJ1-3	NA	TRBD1	TGTGCCAGCAGCTCGCAGGGGGCCGGTGGAAACACCATATATTTT	CASSSQGAGGNTIYF
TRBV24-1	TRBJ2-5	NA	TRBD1	TGTGCCACCAGTGATCCCCGGCAGGGGGTGCGGGAGACCCAGTACTTC	CATSDPRQGVRETQYF
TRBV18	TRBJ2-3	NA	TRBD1	TGTGCCAGCTCACCAGGGACAGGGAGGGATACGCAGTATTTT	CASSPGTGRDTQYF
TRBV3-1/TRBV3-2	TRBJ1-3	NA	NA	TGTGCCAGCAGCGAAACAGGCTCTGGAAACACCATATATTTT	CASSETGSGNTIYF
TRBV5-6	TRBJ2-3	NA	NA	TGTGCCAGCAGCTCGGGACACCTCCGCACAGATACGCAGTATTTT	CASSSGHLRTDTQYF
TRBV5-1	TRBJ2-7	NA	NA	TGCGCCAGCAGCTTGGCCCGCGACCGGATAGCGTCCGGCGAGCAGTACTTC	CASSLARDRIASGEQYF
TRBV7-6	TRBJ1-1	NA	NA	TGTGCCAGCAGCATACAGGGCCCTGGGACTGAAGCTTTCTTT	CASSIQGPGTEAFF
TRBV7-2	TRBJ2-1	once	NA	TGTGCCAGCAGCTCCCAGGGTACGGACAACAATGAGCAGTTCTTC	CASSSQGTDNNEQFF
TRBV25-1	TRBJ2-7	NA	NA	TGTGCCAGCAGTGAATCAGGGGAGCAGTACTTC	CASSESGEQYF
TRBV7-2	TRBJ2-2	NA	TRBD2	TGTGCCAGCAGCTTAGCGCGGACTAGCGGGAAATCCGGGGAGCTGTTTTTT	CASSLARTSGKSGELFF
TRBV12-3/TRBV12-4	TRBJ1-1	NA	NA	TGTGCCAGCAGTTCGAGGGAGGCTGAAGCTTTCTTT	CASSSREAEAFF
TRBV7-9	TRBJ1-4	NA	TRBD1	TGTGCCAGCAGCTTAGCCGGACAGGGCGATGAAAAACTGTTTTTT	CASSLAGQGDEKLFF
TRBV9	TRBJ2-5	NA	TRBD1	TGTGCCAGCAGCGTGGGCTATACAGGGGGCATCCAAGAGACCCAGTACTTC	CASSVGYTGGIQETQYF
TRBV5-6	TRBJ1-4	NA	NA	TGTGCCAGCTACAGACAGAATGAAAAACTGTTTTTT	CASYRQNEKLFF
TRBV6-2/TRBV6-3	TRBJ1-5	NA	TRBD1	TGTGCCAGCAGTTTTCCCGGGACAGGCATCACTAGCAATCAGCCCCAGCATTTT	CASSFPGTGITSNQPQHF
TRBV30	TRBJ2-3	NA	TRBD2	TGTGCCTGGAGAGGTCCTAGCGGGAGAGATACGCAGTATTTT	CAWRGPSGRDTQYF
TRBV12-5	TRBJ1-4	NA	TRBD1	TGTGCTAGTGGTTGCTACCCGGGACAGATCGCTTCTGCAACTAATGAAAAACTGTTTTTT	CASGCYPGQIASATNEKLFF
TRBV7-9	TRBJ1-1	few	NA	TGTGCCAGCAGCTCCAGGCGCATGAACACTGAAGCTTTCTTT	CASSSRRMNTEAFF
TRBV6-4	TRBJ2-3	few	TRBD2	TGTGCCAGCAGTGTGAAGGAGGTTAGCGGGTACAGCACAGATACGCAGTATTTT	CASSVKEVSGYSTDTQYF
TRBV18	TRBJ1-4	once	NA	TGTGCCAGCTCACCCTTTGTTCCGACAGCAACTAATGAAAAACTGTTTTTT	CASSPFVPTATNEKLFF
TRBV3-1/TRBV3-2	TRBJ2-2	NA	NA	TGTGCCAGCAGTCTAGGAGGGGAGCACACCGGGGAGCTGTTTTTT	CASSLGGEHTGELFF
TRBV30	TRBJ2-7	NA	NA	TGTGCCTGGAAGGGGATGTCCTACGAGCAGTACTTC	CAWKGMSYEQYF
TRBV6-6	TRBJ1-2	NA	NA	TGTGCCAGCAGCGCCCCCTCAGACTATGGCTACACCTTC	CASSAPSDYGYTF
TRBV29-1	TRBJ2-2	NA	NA	TGCAGCGTTGAGGGTCCGGGGAGGACCGGGGAGCTGTTTTTT	CSVEGPGRTGELFF
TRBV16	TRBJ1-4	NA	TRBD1	TGTGCCAGCAGCCAAACACGGGACAGCGACAATGAAAAACTGTTTTTT	CASSQTRDSDNEKLFF
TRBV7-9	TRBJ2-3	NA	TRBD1	TGTGCCAGCAGCTCGGGGGCCCGGGACAGGAAGCCGGCAGATACGCAGTATTTT	CASSSGARDRKPADTQYF
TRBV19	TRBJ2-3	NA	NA	TGTGCCAGTAGTACGGGACTCAGCACAGATACGCAGTATTTT	CASSTGLSTDTQYF
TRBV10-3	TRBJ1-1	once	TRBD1	TGTGCCATCAGTGAAGACAGGGGGGTCACTGAAGCTTTCTTT	CAISEDRGVTEAFF
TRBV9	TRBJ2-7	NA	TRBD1	TGTGCCAGCAGCGGCACTCGAGACAGGGTCTCCTCCGAGCAGTACTTC	CASSGTRDRVSSEQYF
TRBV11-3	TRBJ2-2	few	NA	TGTGCCAGCAGCTTAGCTTACACCGGGGAGCTGTTTTTT	CASSLAYTGELFF